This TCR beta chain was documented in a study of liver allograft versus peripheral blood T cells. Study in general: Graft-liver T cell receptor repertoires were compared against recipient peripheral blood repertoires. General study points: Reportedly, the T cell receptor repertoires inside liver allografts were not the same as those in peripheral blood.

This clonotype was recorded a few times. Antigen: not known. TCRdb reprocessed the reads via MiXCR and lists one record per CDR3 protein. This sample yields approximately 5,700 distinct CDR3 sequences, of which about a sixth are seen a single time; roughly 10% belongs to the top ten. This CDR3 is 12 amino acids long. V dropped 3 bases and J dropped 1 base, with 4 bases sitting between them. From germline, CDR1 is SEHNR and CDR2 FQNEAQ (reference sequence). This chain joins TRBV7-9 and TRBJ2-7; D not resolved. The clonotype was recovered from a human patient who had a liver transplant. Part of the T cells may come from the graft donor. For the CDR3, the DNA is TGTGCCAGCAGCTTGGGATCCTACGAGCAGTACTTC. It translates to CASSLGSYEQYF. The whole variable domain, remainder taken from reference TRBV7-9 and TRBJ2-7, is DTGVSQNPRHKITKRGQNVTFRCDPISEHNRLYWYRQTLGQGPEFLTYFQNEAQLEKSRLLSDRFSAERPKGSFSTLEIQRTEQGDSAMYLCASSLGSYEQYFGPGTRLTVT.